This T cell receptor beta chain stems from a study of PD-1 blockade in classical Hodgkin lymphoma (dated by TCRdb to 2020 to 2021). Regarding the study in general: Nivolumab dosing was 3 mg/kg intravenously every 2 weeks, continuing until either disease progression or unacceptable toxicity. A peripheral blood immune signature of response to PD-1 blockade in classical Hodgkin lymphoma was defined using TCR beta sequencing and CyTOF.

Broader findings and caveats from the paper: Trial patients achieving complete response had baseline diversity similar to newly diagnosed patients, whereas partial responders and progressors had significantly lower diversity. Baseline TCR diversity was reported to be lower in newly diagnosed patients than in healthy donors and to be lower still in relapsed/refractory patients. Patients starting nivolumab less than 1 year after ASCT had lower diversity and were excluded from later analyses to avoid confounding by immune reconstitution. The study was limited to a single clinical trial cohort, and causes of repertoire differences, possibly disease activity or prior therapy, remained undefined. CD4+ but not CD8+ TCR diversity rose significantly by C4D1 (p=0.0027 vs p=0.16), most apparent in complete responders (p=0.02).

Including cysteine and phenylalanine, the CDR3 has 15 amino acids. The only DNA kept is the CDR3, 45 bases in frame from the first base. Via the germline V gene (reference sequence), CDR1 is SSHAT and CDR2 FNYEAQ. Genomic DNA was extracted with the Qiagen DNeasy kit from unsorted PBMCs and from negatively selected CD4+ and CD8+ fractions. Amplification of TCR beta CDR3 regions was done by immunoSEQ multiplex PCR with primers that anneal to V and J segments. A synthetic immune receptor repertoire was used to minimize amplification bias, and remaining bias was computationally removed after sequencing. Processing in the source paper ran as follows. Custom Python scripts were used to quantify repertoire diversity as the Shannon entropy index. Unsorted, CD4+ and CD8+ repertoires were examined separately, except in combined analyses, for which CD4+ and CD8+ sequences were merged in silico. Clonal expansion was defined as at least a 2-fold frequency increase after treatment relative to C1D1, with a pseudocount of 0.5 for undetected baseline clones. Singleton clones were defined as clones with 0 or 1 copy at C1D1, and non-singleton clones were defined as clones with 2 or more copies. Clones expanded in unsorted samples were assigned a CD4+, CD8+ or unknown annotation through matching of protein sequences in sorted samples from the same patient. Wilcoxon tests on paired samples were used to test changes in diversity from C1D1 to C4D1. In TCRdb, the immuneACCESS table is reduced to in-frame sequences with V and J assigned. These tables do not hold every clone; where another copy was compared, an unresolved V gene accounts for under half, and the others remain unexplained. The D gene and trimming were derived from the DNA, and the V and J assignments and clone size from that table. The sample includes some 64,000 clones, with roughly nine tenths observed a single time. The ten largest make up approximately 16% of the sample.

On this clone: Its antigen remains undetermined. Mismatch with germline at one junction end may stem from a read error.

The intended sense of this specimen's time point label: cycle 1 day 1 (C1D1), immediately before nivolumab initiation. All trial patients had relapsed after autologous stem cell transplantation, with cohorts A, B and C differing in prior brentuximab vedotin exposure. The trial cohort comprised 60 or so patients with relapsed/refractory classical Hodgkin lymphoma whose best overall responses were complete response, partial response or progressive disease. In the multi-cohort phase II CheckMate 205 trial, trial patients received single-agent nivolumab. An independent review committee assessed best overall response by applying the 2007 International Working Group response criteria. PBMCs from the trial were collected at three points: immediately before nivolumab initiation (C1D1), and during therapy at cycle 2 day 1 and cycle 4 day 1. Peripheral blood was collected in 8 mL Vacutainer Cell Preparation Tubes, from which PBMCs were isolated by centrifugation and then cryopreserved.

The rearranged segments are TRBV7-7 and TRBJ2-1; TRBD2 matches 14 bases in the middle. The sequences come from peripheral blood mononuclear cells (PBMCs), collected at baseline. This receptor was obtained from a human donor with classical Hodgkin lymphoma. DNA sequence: TGTGCTAGCAGCTCGACTAGCGGGGGGGCCGGTGAGCAGTTCTTC. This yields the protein CASSSTSGGAGEQFF.